A selection of T cell receptor beta chains follows, all from one sample in a study of control samples from healthy donors and cancer patients. Clones were sequenced by immunoSEQ multiplex PCR, and TCRdb holds only the in-frame ones, with some missing. The table has just under 65,000 clones, 65% to 90% seen once. The sequenced sample consisted of blood. The receptor source for this set is a man between 40 and 49 years old in good health. CDR3s include the opening cysteine and the closing phenylalanine or tryptophan. A D gene is named only where the DNA matches it firmly. Only some rows state a clone size, as once, few, many or a class for expanded clones.

clone size: NA
J gene: TRBJ2-7
V gene: TRBV2
D gene: TRBD2
CDR3 protein: CASEGLAGTYEQYF
CDR3 DNA: TGTGCCAGCGAAGGACTAGCGGGGACCTACGAGCAGTACTTC

clone size: NA
J gene: TRBJ1-3
V gene: TRBV28
D gene: NA
CDR3 protein: CASSYRRNTIYF
CDR3 DNA: TGTGCCAGCAGTTACCGGAGAAACACCATATATTTT

clone size: once
J gene: TRBJ1-1
V gene: TRBV6-5
D gene: NA
CDR3 protein: CASGRGRALNTEAFF
CDR3 DNA: TGTGCCAGCGGTAGAGGACGCGCCCTGAACACTGAAGCTTTCTTT

clone size: NA
J gene: TRBJ2-5
V gene: TRBV7-9
D gene: NA
CDR3 protein: CASSSSGVQETQYF
CDR3 DNA: TGTGCCAGCAGCTCCAGCGGAGTTCAAGAGACCCAGTACTTC

clone size: NA
J gene: TRBJ1-2
V gene: TRBV4-3
D gene: NA
CDR3 protein: CASSPAGGPYTF
CDR3 DNA: TGCGCCAGCAGCCCCGCTGGGGGCCCGTACACCTTC

clone size: once
J gene: TRBJ2-7
V gene: TRBV5-1
D gene: NA
CDR3 protein: CASSLVGQNYEQYF
CDR3 DNA: TGCGCCAGCAGCTTGGTCGGACAGAACTACGAGCAGTACTTC

clone size: NA
J gene: TRBJ2-7
V gene: TRBV6-2/TRBV6-3
D gene: NA
CDR3 protein: CASSYIAREQYF
CDR3 DNA: TGTGCCAGCAGTTACATAGCCCGGGAGCAGTACTTC

clone size: NA
J gene: TRBJ2-1
V gene: TRBV7-2
D gene: TRBD2
CDR3 protein: CASSGRTSGSRVNEQFF
CDR3 DNA: TGTGCCAGCAGCGGCCGGACTAGCGGGAGTCGGGTGAATGAGCAGTTCTTC

clone size: NA
J gene: TRBJ2-1
V gene: TRBV3-1/TRBV3-2
D gene: TRBD2
CDR3 protein: CASSQDRRGAHNEQFF
CDR3 DNA: TGTGCCAGCAGCCAAGATAGGCGGGGGGCCCACAATGAGCAGTTCTTC

clone size: few
J gene: TRBJ2-7
V gene: TRBV6-2/TRBV6-3
D gene: NA
CDR3 protein: CASSYVPRSGEQYF
CDR3 DNA: TGTGCCAGCAGTTACGTACCCAGGAGTGGCGAGCAGTACTTC

clone size: NA
J gene: TRBJ1-4
V gene: TRBV28
D gene: NA
CDR3 protein: CASIPVGGGEKLFF
CDR3 DNA: TGTGCCAGCATCCCCGTCGGTGGAGGTGAAAAACTGTTTTTT

clone size: NA
J gene: TRBJ2-7
V gene: TRBV7-2
D gene: NA
CDR3 protein: CASSLGPGRWYEQYF
CDR3 DNA: TGTGCCAGCAGCTTAGGTCCAGGGCGGTGGTACGAGCAGTACTTC

clone size: NA
J gene: TRBJ2-1
V gene: TRBV5-4
D gene: TRBD2
CDR3 protein: CASTTGGSTYNEQFF
CDR3 DNA: TGTGCCAGCACCACCGGGGGGTCAACCTACAATGAGCAGTTCTTC

clone size: NA
J gene: TRBJ2-3
V gene: TRBV7-8
D gene: NA
CDR3 protein: CASCAATRSGDTQYF
CDR3 DNA: TGTGCCAGCTGCGCAGCGACACGTTCGGGAGATACGCAGTATTTT

clone size: NA
J gene: TRBJ1-1
V gene: TRBV3-1/TRBV3-2
D gene: NA
CDR3 protein: CASSQQGWGTEAFF
CDR3 DNA: TGTGCCAGCAGCCAACAGGGGTGGGGGACTGAAGCTTTCTTT

clone size: NA
J gene: TRBJ2-7
V gene: TRBV25-1
D gene: TRBD1
CDR3 protein: CASSEWGTGSYEQYF
CDR3 DNA: TGTGCCAGCAGTGAATGGGGGACAGGGTCCTACGAGCAGTACTTC

clone size: NA
J gene: TRBJ2-1
V gene: TRBV5-1
D gene: NA
CDR3 protein: CASSSKRGAGFNEQFF
CDR3 DNA: TGCGCCAGCAGCTCGAAACGGGGGGCCGGATTCAATGAGCAGTTCTTC

clone size: few
J gene: TRBJ2-7
V gene: TRBV7-9
D gene: TRBD2
CDR3 protein: CASSLVLAGAPEQYF
CDR3 DNA: TGTGCCAGCAGCTTAGTCCTAGCGGGAGCGCCCGAGCAGTACTTC

clone size: NA
J gene: TRBJ2-6
V gene: TRBV6-2/TRBV6-3
D gene: NA
CDR3 protein: CASSYSRGAGANVLTF
CDR3 DNA: TGTGCCAGCAGTTACTCGAGAGGGGCTGGGGCCAACGTCCTGACTTTC

clone size: few
J gene: TRBJ2-1
V gene: TRBV21-1
D gene: NA
CDR3 protein: CASSKGSGTSGRARDVNEQFF
CDR3 DNA: TGTGCCAGCAGCAAAGGTAGCGGGACTAGCGGGAGGGCAAGAGACGTGAATGAGCAGTTCTTC

clone size: NA
J gene: TRBJ2-7
V gene: TRBV12-3/TRBV12-4
D gene: NA
CDR3 protein: CASRTGLTYEQYF
CDR3 DNA: TGTGCCAGCAGAACGGGGCTAACCTACGAGCAGTACTTC

clone size: NA
J gene: TRBJ1-4
V gene: TRBV19
D gene: NA
CDR3 protein: CASSIVVWGRNEKLFF
CDR3 DNA: TGTGCCAGTAGTATCGTCGTGTGGGGGCGTAATGAAAAACTGTTTTTT

clone size: few
J gene: TRBJ1-2
V gene: TRBV14
D gene: TRBD1
CDR3 protein: CASSRQGNYGYTF
CDR3 DNA: TGTGCCAGCAGCCGACAGGGAAACTATGGCTACACCTTC

clone size: NA
J gene: TRBJ2-2
V gene: TRBV6-5
D gene: NA
CDR3 protein: CASSYFPTGYTGELFF
CDR3 DNA: TGTGCCAGCAGTTACTTCCCGACAGGTTACACCGGGGAGCTGTTTTTT

clone size: NA
J gene: TRBJ2-3
V gene: TRBV2
D gene: TRBD2
CDR3 protein: CASSEGLAGRTDTQYF
CDR3 DNA: TGTGCCAGCAGTGAGGGACTAGCGGGACGCACAGATACGCAGTATTTT

clone size: NA
J gene: TRBJ2-1
V gene: TRBV7-8
D gene: NA
CDR3 protein: CASSFVLGGGSLVSYNEQFF
CDR3 DNA: TGTGCCAGCAGCTTTGTTTTGGGTGGTGGCAGCCTTGTCTCCTACAATGAGCAGTTCTTC

clone size: NA
J gene: TRBJ1-5
V gene: TRBV7-2
D gene: TRBD1
CDR3 protein: CASSPPGQGNQPQHF
CDR3 DNA: TGTGCCAGCAGCCCCCCGGGACAGGGAAATCAGCCCCAGCATTTT

clone size: NA
J gene: TRBJ1-2
V gene: TRBV4-3
D gene: NA
CDR3 protein: CASSQAQGGYGYTF
CDR3 DNA: TGCGCCAGCAGCCAAGCCCAGGGCGGGTATGGCTACACCTTC

clone size: NA
J gene: TRBJ1-1
V gene: TRBV6-2/TRBV6-3
D gene: NA
CDR3 protein: CASSYSGFRTEAFF
CDR3 DNA: TGTGCCAGCAGTTACTCGGGGTTTAGGACTGAAGCTTTCTTT

clone size: NA
J gene: TRBJ2-2
V gene: TRBV12-5
D gene: TRBD2
CDR3 protein: CASGRTTSGRNTGELFF
CDR3 DNA: TGTGCTAGTGGACGGACGACTAGCGGGAGGAACACCGGGGAGCTGTTTTTT

clone size: once
J gene: TRBJ2-1
V gene: TRBV7-8
D gene: TRBD1
CDR3 protein: CASSRGQGRLGEQFF
CDR3 DNA: TGTGCCAGCAGCCGAGGACAGGGGAGGTTGGGTGAGCAGTTCTTC

clone size: NA
J gene: TRBJ2-3
V gene: TRBV5-1
D gene: TRBD1
CDR3 protein: CASSTYRGPDTQYF
CDR3 DNA: TGCGCCAGCAGCACCTACAGGGGACCAGATACGCAGTATTTT

clone size: NA
J gene: TRBJ1-4
V gene: TRBV4-1
D gene: NA
CDR3 protein: CASSQTRTDEKLFF
CDR3 DNA: TGCGCCAGCAGCCAGACCCGCACCGATGAAAAACTGTTTTTT

clone size: NA
J gene: TRBJ1-1
V gene: TRBV19
D gene: NA
CDR3 protein: CASSVLEAGYNTEAFF
CDR3 DNA: TGTGCCAGTAGTGTGTTGGAGGCAGGTTATAACACTGAAGCTTTCTTT

clone size: NA
J gene: TRBJ2-1
V gene: TRBV4-1
D gene: NA
CDR3 protein: CASSQASVPSSYNEQFF
CDR3 DNA: TGCGCCAGCAGCCAAGCTTCGGTTCCTAGCTCCTACAATGAGCAGTTCTTC

clone size: NA
J gene: TRBJ2-5
V gene: TRBV11-3
D gene: NA
CDR3 protein: CASSLRRSQETQYF
CDR3 DNA: TGTGCCAGCAGCTTAAGGCGGTCACAAGAGACCCAGTACTTC

clone size: NA
J gene: TRBJ1-5
V gene: TRBV30
D gene: NA
CDR3 protein: CAWTSQGNQPQHF
CDR3 DNA: TGTGCCTGGACCAGCCAGGGGAATCAGCCCCAGCATTTT

clone size: NA
J gene: TRBJ1-1
V gene: TRBV14
D gene: TRBD1
CDR3 protein: CASSPTDRANTEAFF
CDR3 DNA: TGTGCCAGCAGCCCAACGGACAGGGCGAACACTGAAGCTTTCTTT

clone size: NA
J gene: TRBJ1-5
V gene: TRBV10-2
D gene: TRBD1
CDR3 protein: CASHGQGSLQPQHF
CDR3 DNA: TGCGCCAGCCACGGACAGGGTAGTCTTCAGCCCCAGCATTTT

clone size: NA
J gene: TRBJ1-5
V gene: TRBV4-3
D gene: NA
CDR3 protein: CASSQEWDQPQHF
CDR3 DNA: TGCGCCAGCAGCCAAGAGTGGGATCAGCCCCAGCATTTT

clone size: NA
J gene: TRBJ1-1
V gene: TRBV19
D gene: NA
CDR3 protein: CASSSGQPNTEAFF
CDR3 DNA: TGTGCCAGTAGTTCAGGACAGCCGAACACTGAAGCTTTCTTT

clone size: NA
J gene: TRBJ1-1
V gene: TRBV5-4
D gene: NA
CDR3 protein: CASSLEGGRPRTEAFF
CDR3 DNA: TGTGCCAGCAGCTTGGAGGGGGGCCGTCCCAGAACTGAAGCTTTCTTT

clone size: NA
J gene: TRBJ2-7
V gene: TRBV7-2
D gene: TRBD1
CDR3 protein: CASNQGTGINYEQYF
CDR3 DNA: TGTGCCAGCAACCAAGGGACAGGTATCAACTACGAGCAGTACTTC

clone size: NA
J gene: TRBJ1-6
V gene: TRBV4-3
D gene: NA
CDR3 protein: CASSLFRGGSPLHF
CDR3 DNA: TGCGCCAGCAGCCTCTTTCGTGGGGGTTCACCCCTCCACTTT

clone size: NA
J gene: TRBJ2-7
V gene: TRBV6-2/TRBV6-3
D gene: NA
CDR3 protein: CASRRDTLSYEQYF
CDR3 DNA: TGTGCCAGCCGCCGGGACACTCTCTCCTACGAGCAGTACTTC

clone size: NA
J gene: TRBJ2-7
V gene: TRBV7-2
D gene: NA
CDR3 protein: CASRGAGDPYEQYF
CDR3 DNA: TGTGCCAGCAGGGGGGCGGGGGATCCCTACGAGCAGTACTTC

clone size: NA
J gene: TRBJ2-3
V gene: TRBV7-9
D gene: NA
CDR3 protein: CASSLGRIDTQYF
CDR3 DNA: TGTGCCAGCAGCTTAGGAAGGATCGATACGCAGTATTTT

clone size: few
J gene: TRBJ2-1
V gene: TRBV4-2
D gene: TRBD2
CDR3 protein: CASSQQTSGRVNEQFF
CDR3 DNA: TGTGCCAGCAGCCAACAAACTAGCGGGAGGGTCAATGAGCAGTTCTTC

clone size: NA
J gene: TRBJ1-1
V gene: TRBV10-3
D gene: NA
CDR3 protein: CAITGQGNTEAFF
CDR3 DNA: TGTGCCATCACCGGGCAGGGCAACACTGAAGCTTTCTTT

clone size: NA
J gene: TRBJ2-5
V gene: TRBV2
D gene: NA
CDR3 protein: CASSGNRGETQYF
CDR3 DNA: TGTGCCAGCAGTGGGAATAGGGGGGAGACCCAGTACTTC

clone size: NA
J gene: TRBJ2-5
V gene: TRBV9
D gene: NA
CDR3 protein: CASSASTSQETQYF
CDR3 DNA: TGTGCCAGCAGCGCGTCGACTAGCCAAGAGACCCAGTACTTC

clone size: NA
J gene: TRBJ1-3
V gene: TRBV7-9
D gene: TRBD1
CDR3 protein: CASSRGQSGNTIYF
CDR3 DNA: TGTGCCAGCAGCCGGGGACAGTCTGGAAACACCATATATTTT

clone size: NA
J gene: TRBJ1-6
V gene: TRBV5-5
D gene: TRBD1
CDR3 protein: CASRETGGVSPLHF
CDR3 DNA: TGTGCCAGCAGGGAAACAGGGGGCGTTTCACCCCTCCACTTT